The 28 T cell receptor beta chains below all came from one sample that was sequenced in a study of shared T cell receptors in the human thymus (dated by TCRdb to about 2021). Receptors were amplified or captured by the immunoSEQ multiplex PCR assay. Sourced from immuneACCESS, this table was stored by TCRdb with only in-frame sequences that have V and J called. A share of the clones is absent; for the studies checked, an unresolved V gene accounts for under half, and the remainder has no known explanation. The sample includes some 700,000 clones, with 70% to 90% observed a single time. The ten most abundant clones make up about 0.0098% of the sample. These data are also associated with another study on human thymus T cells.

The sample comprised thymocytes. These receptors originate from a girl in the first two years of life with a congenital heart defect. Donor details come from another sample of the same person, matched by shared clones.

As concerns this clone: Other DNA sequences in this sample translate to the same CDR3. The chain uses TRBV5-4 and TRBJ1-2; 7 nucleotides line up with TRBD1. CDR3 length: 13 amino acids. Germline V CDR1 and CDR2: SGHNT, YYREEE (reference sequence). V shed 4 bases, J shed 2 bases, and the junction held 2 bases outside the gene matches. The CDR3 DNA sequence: TGTGCCAGCAGCCCGGACAGGAACTATGGCTACACCTTC. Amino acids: CASSPDRNYGYTF.

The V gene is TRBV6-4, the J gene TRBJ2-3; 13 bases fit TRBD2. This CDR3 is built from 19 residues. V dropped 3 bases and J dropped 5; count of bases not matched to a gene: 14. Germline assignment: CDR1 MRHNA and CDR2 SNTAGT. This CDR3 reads CASSETPGTSGIPGDTQYF. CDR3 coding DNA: TGTGCCAGCAGTGAAACCCCCGGGACTAGCGGGATTCCAGGAGATACGCAGTATTTT.

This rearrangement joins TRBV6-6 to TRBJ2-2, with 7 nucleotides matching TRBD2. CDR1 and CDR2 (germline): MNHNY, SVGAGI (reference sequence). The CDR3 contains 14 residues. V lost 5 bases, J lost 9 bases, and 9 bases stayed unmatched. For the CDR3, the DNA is TGTGCCAGCAGTCAACTGGGGGGGGGAAGGGAGCTGTTTTTT. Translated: CASSQLGGGRELFF.

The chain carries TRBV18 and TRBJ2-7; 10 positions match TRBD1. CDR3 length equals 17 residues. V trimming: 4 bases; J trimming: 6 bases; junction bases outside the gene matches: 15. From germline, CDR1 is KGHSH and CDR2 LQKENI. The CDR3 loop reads CASSRRTDRGSRAEQYF. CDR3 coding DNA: TGTGCCAGCTCACGACGGACGGACAGGGGGTCACGGGCCGAGCAGTACTTC.

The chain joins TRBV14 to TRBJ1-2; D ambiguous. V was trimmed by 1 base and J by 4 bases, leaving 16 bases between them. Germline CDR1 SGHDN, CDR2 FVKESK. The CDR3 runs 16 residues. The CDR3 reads CASSQGPSAAAYGYTF. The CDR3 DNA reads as TGTGCCAGCAGCCAAGGTCCTTCCGCCGCGGCCTATGGCTACACCTTC.

The CDR3 sequence: CASSSTKTGTRSTDTQYF. The DNA of the CDR3 is TGTGCCAGCAGCTCCACCAAGACAGGGACGAGGAGCACAGATACGCAGTATTTT. The chain joins TRBV5-8 to TRBJ2-3; 7 nucleotides agree with TRBD1. The ends lost 3 bases at V and 0 bases at J; junction bases unmatched: 13. CDR1 is SGHTS, CDR2 YDEGEE, per germline. This CDR3 region has 18 residues.

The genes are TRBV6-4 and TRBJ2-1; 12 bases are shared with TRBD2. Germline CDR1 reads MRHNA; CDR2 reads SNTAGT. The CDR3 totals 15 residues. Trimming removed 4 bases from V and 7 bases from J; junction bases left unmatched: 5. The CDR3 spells CASSATSGGLNEQFF. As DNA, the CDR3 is TGTGCCAGCAGTGCGACTAGCGGGGGCCTAAATGAGCAGTTCTTC.

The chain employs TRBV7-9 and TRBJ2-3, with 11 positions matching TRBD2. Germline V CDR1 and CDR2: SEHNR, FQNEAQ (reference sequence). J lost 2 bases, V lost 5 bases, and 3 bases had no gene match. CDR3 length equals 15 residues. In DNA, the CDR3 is TGTGCCAGCAGCGCGACTAGCGGGGTCACAGATACGCAGTATTTT. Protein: CASSATSGVTDTQYF.

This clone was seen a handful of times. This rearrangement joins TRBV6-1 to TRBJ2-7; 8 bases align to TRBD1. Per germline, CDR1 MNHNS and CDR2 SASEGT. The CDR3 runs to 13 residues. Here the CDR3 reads CALSRDRRYEQYF. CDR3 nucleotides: TGTGCGCTAAGCCGGGACAGGCGCTACGAGCAGTACTTC.

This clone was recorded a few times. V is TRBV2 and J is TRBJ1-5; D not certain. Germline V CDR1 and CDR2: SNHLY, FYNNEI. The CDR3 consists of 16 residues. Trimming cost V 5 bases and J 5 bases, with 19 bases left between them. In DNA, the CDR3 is TGTGCCAGCAGTCTTTTAACCCGGTTGGAGCATCAGCCCCAGCATTTT. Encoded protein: CASSLLTRLEHQPQHF.

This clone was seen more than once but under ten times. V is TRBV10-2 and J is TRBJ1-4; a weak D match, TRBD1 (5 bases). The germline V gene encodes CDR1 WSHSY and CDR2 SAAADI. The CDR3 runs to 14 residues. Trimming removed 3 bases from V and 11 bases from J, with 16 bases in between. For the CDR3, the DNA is TGCGCCAGCAGTGACGAGGCTTGGACACCCAAACTGTTTTTT. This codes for CASSDEAWTPKLFF.

The CDR3 region has the DNA TGTGCCAGCAGTTACGCTCAGGGGAACTTGAACACTGAAGCTTTCTTT. This codes for CASSYAQGNLNTEAFF. The rearrangement links TRBV6-6 to TRBJ1-1; weak D call: TRBD1 (6 bases). Germline CDR1 reads MNHNY; CDR2 reads SVGAGI (reference sequence). The CDR3 contains 16 residues. V was pared by 2 bases and J by 0 bases, with 13 bases between.

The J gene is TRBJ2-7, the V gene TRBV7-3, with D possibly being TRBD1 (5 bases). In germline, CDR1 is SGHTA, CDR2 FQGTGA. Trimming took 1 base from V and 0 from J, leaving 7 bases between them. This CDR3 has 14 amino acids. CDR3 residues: CASSLRGDSYEQYF. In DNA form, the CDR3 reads TGTGCCAGCAGCTTAAGGGGCGACTCCTACGAGCAGTACTTC. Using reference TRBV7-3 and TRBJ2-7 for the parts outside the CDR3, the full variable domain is GAGVSQTPSNKVTEKGKYVELRCDPISGHTALYWYRQSLGQGPEFLIYFQGTGAADDSGLPNDRFFAVRPEGSVSTLKIQRTERGDSAVYLCASSLRGDSYEQYFGPGTRLTVT.

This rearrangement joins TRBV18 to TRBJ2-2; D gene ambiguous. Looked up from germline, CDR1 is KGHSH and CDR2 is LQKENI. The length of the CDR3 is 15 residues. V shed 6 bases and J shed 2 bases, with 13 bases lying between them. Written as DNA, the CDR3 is TGTGCCAGCTCCCTTTTGCGAGGTAACACCGGGGAGCTGTTTTTT. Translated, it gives CASSLLRGNTGELFF.

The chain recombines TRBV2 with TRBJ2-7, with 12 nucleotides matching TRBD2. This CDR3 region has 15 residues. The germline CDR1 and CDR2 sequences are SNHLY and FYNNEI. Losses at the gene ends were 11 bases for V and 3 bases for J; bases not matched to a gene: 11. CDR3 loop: CAQGGLAGGHYEQYF. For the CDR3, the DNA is TGTGCCCAGGGGGGGCTAGCGGGGGGGCACTACGAGCAGTACTTC.

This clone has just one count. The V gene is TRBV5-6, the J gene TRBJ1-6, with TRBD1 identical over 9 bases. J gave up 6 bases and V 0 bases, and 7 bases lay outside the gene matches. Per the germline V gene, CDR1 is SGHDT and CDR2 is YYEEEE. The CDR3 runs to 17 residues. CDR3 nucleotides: TGTGCCAGCAGCTTGGGGGACAGGGAGAGGGGTAATTCACCCCTCCACTTT. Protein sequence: CASSLGDRERGNSPLHF.

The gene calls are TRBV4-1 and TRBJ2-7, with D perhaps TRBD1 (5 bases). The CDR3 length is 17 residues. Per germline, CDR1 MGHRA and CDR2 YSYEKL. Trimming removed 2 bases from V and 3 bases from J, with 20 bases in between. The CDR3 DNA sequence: TGCGCCAGCAGCCAACCCACAAGGGGCAGGGTGAACTACGAGCAGTACTTC. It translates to CASSQPTRGRVNYEQYF.

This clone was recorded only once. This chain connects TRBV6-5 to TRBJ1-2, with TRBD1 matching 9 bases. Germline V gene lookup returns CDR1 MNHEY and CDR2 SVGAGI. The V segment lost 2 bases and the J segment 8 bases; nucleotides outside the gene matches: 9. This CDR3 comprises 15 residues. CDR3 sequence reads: CASSYRTGQGLGYTF. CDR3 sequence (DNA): TGTGCCAGCAGTTACCGGACGGGACAGGGCCTCGGCTACACCTTC.

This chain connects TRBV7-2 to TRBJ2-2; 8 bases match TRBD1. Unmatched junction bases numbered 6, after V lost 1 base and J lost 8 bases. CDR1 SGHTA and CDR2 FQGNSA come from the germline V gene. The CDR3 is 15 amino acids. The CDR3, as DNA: TGTGCCAGCAGCTTAGGCCAGGGGGCTCTGGGGGAGCTGTTTTTT. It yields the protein CASSLGQGALGELFF.

The chain's CDR3 is CASSRPPPDSGKNIQYF. DNA of the CDR3: TGTGCCAGCAGCCGTCCCCCCCCGGACAGTGGCAAAAACATTCAGTACTTC. The chain has TRBV7-2 and TRBJ2-4, with a weak D call TRBD1 (6 bases). CDR1 is SGHTA and CDR2 is FQGNSA in the germline V gene. This CDR3 has 17 amino acids. V was cut by 5 bases and J by 3 bases, with 20 bases left in between.

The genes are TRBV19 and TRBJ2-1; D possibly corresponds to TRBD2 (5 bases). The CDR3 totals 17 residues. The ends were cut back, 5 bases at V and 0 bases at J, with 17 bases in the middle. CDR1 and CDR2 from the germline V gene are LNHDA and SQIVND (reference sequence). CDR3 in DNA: TGTGCCAGTAGTCAAAGGACTCCCCCCGGCTCCTACAATGAGCAGTTCTTC. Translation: CASSQRTPPGSYNEQFF.

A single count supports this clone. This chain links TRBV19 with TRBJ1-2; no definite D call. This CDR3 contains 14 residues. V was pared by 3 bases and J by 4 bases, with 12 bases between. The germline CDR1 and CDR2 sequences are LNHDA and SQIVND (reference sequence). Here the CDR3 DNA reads TGTGCCAGTAGTATCCAGGTCGCGGGCTATGGCTACACCTTC. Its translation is CASSIQVAGYGYTF. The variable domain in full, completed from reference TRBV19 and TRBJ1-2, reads DGGITQSPKYLFRKEGQNVTLSCEQNLNHDAMYWYRQDPGQGLRLIYYSQIVNDFQKGDIAEGYSVSREKKESFPLTVTSAQKNPTAFYLCASSIQVAGYGYTFGSGTRLTVV.

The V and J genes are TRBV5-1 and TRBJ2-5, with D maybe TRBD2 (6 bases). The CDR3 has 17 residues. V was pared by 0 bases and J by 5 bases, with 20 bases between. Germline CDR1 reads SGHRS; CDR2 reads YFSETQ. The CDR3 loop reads CASSLVPARGTLETQYF. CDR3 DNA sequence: TGCGCCAGCAGCTTGGTCCCCGCCCGGGGGACTCTGGAGACCCAGTACTTC.

The CDR3 DNA follows: TGCAGCGTTGCGGGGTATGATGGCTACACCTTC. This encodes CSVAGYDGYTF. The genes are TRBV29-1 and TRBJ1-2; D not certain. V was pared by 4 bases and J by 6 bases, with 9 bases between. Germline V gene lookup returns CDR1 SQVTM and CDR2 ANQGSEA. This CDR3 contains 11 residues.

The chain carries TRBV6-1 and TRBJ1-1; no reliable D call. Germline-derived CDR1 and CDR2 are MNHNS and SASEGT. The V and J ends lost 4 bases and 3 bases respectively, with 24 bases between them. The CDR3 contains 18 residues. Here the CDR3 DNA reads TGTGCCAGCAGTGGAATTTCGATAAGGTCAGAGCAGGACACTGAAGCTTTCTTT. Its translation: CASSGISIRSEQDTEAFF.

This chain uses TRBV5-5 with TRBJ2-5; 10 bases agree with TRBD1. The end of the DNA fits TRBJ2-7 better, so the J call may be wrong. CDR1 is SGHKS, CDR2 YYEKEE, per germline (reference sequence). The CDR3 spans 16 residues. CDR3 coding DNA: TGTGCCAGCAGCTTCATGACAGGGGGCGCCCCCTACGAGCAGTACTTC. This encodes CASSFMTGGAPYEQYF.

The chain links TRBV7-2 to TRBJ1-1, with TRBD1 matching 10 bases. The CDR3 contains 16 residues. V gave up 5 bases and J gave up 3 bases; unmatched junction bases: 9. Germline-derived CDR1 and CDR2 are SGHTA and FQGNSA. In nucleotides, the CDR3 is TGTGCCAGCAGCATTTCCGGGACAGGGGCTTACACTGAAGCTTTCTTT. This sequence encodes CASSISGTGAYTEAFF.

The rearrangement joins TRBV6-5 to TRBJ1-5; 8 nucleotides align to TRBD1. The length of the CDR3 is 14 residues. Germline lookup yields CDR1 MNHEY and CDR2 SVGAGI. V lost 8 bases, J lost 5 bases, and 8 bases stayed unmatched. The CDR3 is CASQVDRDHQPQHF. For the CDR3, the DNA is TGTGCCAGCCAAGTGGACAGGGACCATCAGCCCCAGCATTTT.